This T cell receptor beta chain was found in a study of regulatory T cells in long-lasting Graves disease. The length of the CDR3 is 16 residues. V trimming: 4 bases; J trimming: 0 bases; junction bases outside the gene matches: 5. Per germline, CDR1 SGHDN and CDR2 FVKESK. Time point defined: newly diagnosed GD, antithyroid drugs for less than 3 months. The TCR library was made from RNA that had been extracted from PBMCs in TRIzol. Arm-PCR with iRepertoire HTBI primers amplified the CDR3 regions for these TCR beta libraries. Each CDR3 protein gets one entry after TCRdb re-called the multiplex PCR reads with MiXCR. Of 350,000 to 500,000 distinct CDR3 sequences listed, 12% to 15% are singletons. This clonotype has a count of ten or more. Another study also made use of these data, one on T cells in Graves' hyperthyroidism and ophthalmopathy.

The V call is TRBV14, the J call TRBJ2-3; 9 bases line up with TRBD1. Specimen: peripheral blood mononuclear cells (PBMCs), collected at new diagnosis, from a patient treated with antithyroid drugs. The source is a woman aged 50 to 65 with Graves disease. CDR3 DNA sequence: TGTGCCAGCAGCCCCACCGGGACAGGGAGCACAGATACGCAGTATTTT. It is translated as CASSPTGTGSTDTQYF. Full variable domain (rest looked up from reference TRBV14 and TRBJ2-3): EAGVTQFPSHSVIEKGQTVTLRCDPISGHDNLYWYRRVMGKEIKFLLHFVKESKQDESGMPNNRFLAERTGGTYSTLKVQPAELEDSGVYFCASSPTGTGSTDTQYFGPGTRLTVL.